A selection of T cell receptor beta chains follows, all from one sample in a study of Graves' ophthalmopathy and Graves' hyperthyroidism. Each CDR3 protein is one row after TCRdb ran MiXCR on the multiplex PCR reads. The sample yields about 550,000 distinct CDR3 sequences, about 35% seen once. Sequencing was performed on peripheral blood or thyroid tissue (not recorded which). Every receptor here comes from an adult man with Graves' hyperthyroidism. Each CDR3 is given with its conserved first and last residue. The order of the fields is J gene, V gene, D gene, clone size, CDR3 protein, CDR3 DNA. D genes are given only for firm matches. Clone sizes are given selectively: once, few, many, or a class where the clone is expanded.

j_call: TRBJ1-3; v_call: TRBV4-1; d_call: -; clone_size: few; cdr3_aa: CASSQDRLLGNTIYF; cdr3_nt: TGCGCCAGCAGCCAAGACCGACTACTTGGGAACACCATATATTTT
j_call: TRBJ2-5; v_call: TRBV3-1; d_call: TRBD2; clone_size: few; cdr3_aa: CASSQTGLAASEETQYF; cdr3_nt: TGTGCCAGCAGCCAAACGGGACTAGCGGCCTCTGAAGAGACCCAGTACTTC
j_call: TRBJ2-7; v_call: TRBV7-9; d_call: -; clone_size: few; cdr3_aa: CASSRGAGASYEQYF; cdr3_nt: TGTGCCAGCAGCCGGGGGGCGGGAGCCTCCTACGAGCAGTACTTC
j_call: TRBJ2-7; v_call: TRBV10-3; d_call: TRBD2; clone_size: -; cdr3_aa: CAISESGGLAGGYEQYF; cdr3_nt: TGTGCCATCAGTGAGTCCGGCGGACTAGCGGGAGGATACGAGCAGTACTTC
j_call: TRBJ2-2; v_call: TRBV5-1; d_call: TRBD2; clone_size: once; cdr3_aa: CASSPLAGGLNTGELFF; cdr3_nt: TGCGCCAGCAGCCCGTTAGCGGGAGGTCTTAACACCGGGGAGCTGTTTTTT
j_call: TRBJ1-6; v_call: TRBV4-1; d_call: -; clone_size: -; cdr3_aa: CASSQVQGRSYNSPLHF; cdr3_nt: TGCGCCAGCAGCCAAGTACAGGGCCGCTCCTATAATTCACCCCTCCACTTT
j_call: TRBJ1-1; v_call: TRBV13; d_call: -; clone_size: many; cdr3_aa: CASSSRIGDPRGTEAFF; cdr3_nt: TGTGCCAGCAGCTCAAGGATAGGGGACCCCCGGGGTACTGAAGCTTTCTTT
j_call: TRBJ1-2; v_call: TRBV10-3; d_call: -; clone_size: -; cdr3_aa: CATSDQGQNYGYTF; cdr3_nt: TGTGCCACCAGTGATCAGGGGCAGAACTATGGCTACACCTTC
j_call: TRBJ1-4; v_call: TRBV7-9; d_call: TRBD1; clone_size: many; cdr3_aa: CASSLRGTNEKLFF; cdr3_nt: TGTGCCAGCAGCCTCAGGGGGACTAATGAAAAACTGTTTTTT
j_call: TRBJ2-2; v_call: TRBV24-1; d_call: TRBD2; clone_size: -; cdr3_aa: CATSDFEGGPHTGELFF; cdr3_nt: TGTGCCACCAGTGATTTTGAGGGAGGGCCGCACACCGGGGAGCTGTTTTTT
j_call: TRBJ2-7; v_call: TRBV12-3/TRBV12-4; d_call: -; clone_size: many; cdr3_aa: CASSPGVGGTYEQYF; cdr3_nt: TGTGCCAGCAGCCCGGGTGTTGGAGGGACCTACGAGCAGTACTTC
j_call: TRBJ1-5; v_call: TRBV4-1; d_call: -; clone_size: few; cdr3_aa: CASSQVDRDYQPQHF; cdr3_nt: TGCGCCAGCAGCCAAGTAGACAGAGATTATCAGCCCCAGCATTTT
j_call: TRBJ2-7; v_call: TRBV27; d_call: -; clone_size: -; cdr3_aa: CASRNLASWDEQYF; cdr3_nt: TGTGCCAGCAGGAACCTAGCCTCCTGGGACGAGCAGTACTTC
j_call: TRBJ2-7; v_call: TRBV7-9; d_call: TRBD2; clone_size: few; cdr3_aa: CASSFGLVYEQYF; cdr3_nt: TGTGCCAGCAGCTTTGGACTAGTGTACGAGCAGTACTTC
j_call: TRBJ1-5; v_call: TRBV20-1; d_call: TRBD1; clone_size: -; cdr3_aa: CSASAGTGSFQPQHF; cdr3_nt: TGCAGTGCTAGTGCCGGGACAGGGAGTTTCCAGCCCCAGCATTTT
j_call: TRBJ2-2; v_call: TRBV24-1; d_call: TRBD2; clone_size: many; cdr3_aa: CATSASGTTNTGELFF; cdr3_nt: TGTGCCACCAGTGCTAGCGGGACGACGAACACCGGGGAGCTGTTTTTT
j_call: TRBJ2-7; v_call: TRBV6-5; d_call: -; clone_size: many; cdr3_aa: CASRRGRGAYEQYF; cdr3_nt: TGTGCCAGCCGTAGGGGTCGCGGGGCCTACGAGCAGTACTTC
j_call: TRBJ2-3; v_call: TRBV29-1; d_call: TRBD1; clone_size: -; cdr3_aa: CSVDLGTGVTDTQYF; cdr3_nt: TGCAGCGTTGATTTAGGGACAGGGGTGACAGATACGCAGTATTTT
j_call: TRBJ2-2; v_call: TRBV5-1; d_call: -; clone_size: few; cdr3_aa: CASTGREAGELFF; cdr3_nt: TGCGCCAGTACGGGCAGGGAAGCCGGGGAGCTGTTTTTT
j_call: TRBJ1-2; v_call: TRBV5-6; d_call: TRBD1; clone_size: many; cdr3_aa: CASSLARAGGNYGYTF; cdr3_nt: TGTGCCAGCAGCTTGGCTAGGGCAGGGGGTAACTATGGCTACACCTTC
j_call: TRBJ2-2; v_call: TRBV12-3/TRBV12-4; d_call: -; clone_size: few; cdr3_aa: CASSFSATPNTGELFF; cdr3_nt: TGTGCCAGCAGTTTCTCAGCCACCCCGAACACCGGGGAGCTGTTTTTT
j_call: TRBJ2-7; v_call: TRBV9; d_call: -; clone_size: many; cdr3_aa: CASSVDGTSTYEQYF; cdr3_nt: TGTGCCAGCAGCGTCGACGGGACATCTACCTACGAGCAGTACTTC
j_call: TRBJ2-5; v_call: TRBV7-9; d_call: -; clone_size: -; cdr3_aa: CASSRSGDGEETQYF; cdr3_nt: TGTGCCAGCAGTAGATCTGGGGACGGCGAAGAGACCCAGTACTTC
j_call: TRBJ2-7; v_call: TRBV19; d_call: TRBD1; clone_size: many; cdr3_aa: CASSASIRDRGHEQYF; cdr3_nt: TGTGCCAGTAGTGCGAGCATCCGGGACAGGGGCCACGAGCAGTACTTC
j_call: TRBJ2-5; v_call: TRBV19; d_call: -; clone_size: many; cdr3_aa: CASSVGTGQETQYF; cdr3_nt: TGTGCCAGTAGTGTCGGGACTGGCCAAGAGACCCAGTACTTC
j_call: TRBJ2-7; v_call: TRBV6-2/TRBV6-3; d_call: TRBD2; clone_size: few; cdr3_aa: CASSFGTNIPYEQYF; cdr3_nt: TGTGCCAGCAGTTTCGGGACTAACATTCCCTACGAGCAGTACTTC